The rows below give T cell receptor beta chains drawn from one sample of a study of cytomegalovirus exposure and HLA in healthy donors. The data were produced by immunoSEQ multiplex PCR, yet TCRdb's version contains in-frame clones alone and is incomplete. The data contain a few hundred thousand clones, 86% of them singletons. The specimen sequenced was PBMCs. The receptors stem from a woman aged 18-29 years in good health and CMV-seronegative. The CDR3 runs from the conserved cysteine through the conserved F or W. Each record gives: V gene, J gene, CDR3 length, CDR3 protein.

TRBV19,TRBJ2-3,16,CASSVRLAGGLDTQYF
TRBV4-3,TRBJ2-1,11,CASSQADEQFF
TRBV18,TRBJ1-2,14,CASSPRDRERGYTF
TRBV18,TRBJ1-4,16,CASSPGVNRVGEKLFF
TRBV12-5,TRBJ2-1,14,CASGLAGFYNEQFF
TRBV7-3,TRBJ2-3,16,CASSLTISVEMDTQYF
TRBV9,TRBJ1-1,15,CASSVPGQPNTEAFF
TRBV20-1,TRBJ2-7,11,CSAWQGEEQYF
TRBV19,TRBJ1-5,15,CASSIGGGTNQPQHF
TRBV5-1,TRBJ2-7,16,CASSLAPAAGVGEQYF
TRBV27,TRBJ2-1,16,CASSGPRREAYNEQFF
TRBV6-6,TRBJ2-3,14,CASSPDSYTDTQYF
TRBV19,TRBJ2-1,14,CASKTVAAGGEQFF
TRBV6-6,TRBJ2-1,15,CASSYLQDNYNEQFF
TRBV5-6,TRBJ2-7,16,CASRPGATSGGYEQYF
TRBV25-1,TRBJ2-4,16,CASSDWDRGRENIQYF
TRBV7-3,TRBJ2-7,14,CASSWPGQYYEQYF
TRBV10-3,TRBJ1-5,13,CAISQGVGQPQHF
TRBV27,TRBJ2-7,18,CASSLIYPGLADSYEQYF
TRBV7-9,TRBJ2-7,12,CASSLPRVEQYF
TRBV6-5,TRBJ1-4,15,CASSSWTGKNEKLFF
TRBV10-3,TRBJ2-1,13,CATTGFSDNEQFF
TRBV2,TRBJ2-1,13,CASSVWEADEQFF
TRBV19,TRBJ1-5,14,CASSFQGGNQPQHF
TRBV4-2,TRBJ2-7,16,CASSQVLAGWGYEQYF
TRBV30,TRBJ1-2,11,CAWNWQGGYTF
TRBV25-1,TRBJ2-3,12,CASSARRDTQYF
TRBV27,TRBJ2-6,18,CASSPRTGGRFGANVLTF
TRBV6-6,TRBJ2-1,15,CASSRGQGVGNEQFF